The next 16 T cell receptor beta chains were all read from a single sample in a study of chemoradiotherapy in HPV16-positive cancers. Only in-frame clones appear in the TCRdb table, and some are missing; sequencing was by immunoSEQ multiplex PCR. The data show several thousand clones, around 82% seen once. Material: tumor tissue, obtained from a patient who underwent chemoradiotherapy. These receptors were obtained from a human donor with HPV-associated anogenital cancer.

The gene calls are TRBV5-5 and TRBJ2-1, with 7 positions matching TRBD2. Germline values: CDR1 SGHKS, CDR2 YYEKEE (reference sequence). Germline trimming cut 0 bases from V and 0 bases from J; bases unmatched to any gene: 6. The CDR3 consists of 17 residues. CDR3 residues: CASSLEFGGSSYNEQFF. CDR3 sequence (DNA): TGTGCCAGCAGCTTGGAATTCGGGGGGAGCTCCTACAATGAGCAGTTCTTC.

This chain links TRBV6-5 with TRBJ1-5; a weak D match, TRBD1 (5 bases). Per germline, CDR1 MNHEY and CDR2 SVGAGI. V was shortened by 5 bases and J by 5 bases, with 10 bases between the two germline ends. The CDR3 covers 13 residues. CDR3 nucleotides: TGTGCCAGCAGTGAAGAGGGGCATCAGCCCCAGCATTTT. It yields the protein CASSEEGHQPQHF.

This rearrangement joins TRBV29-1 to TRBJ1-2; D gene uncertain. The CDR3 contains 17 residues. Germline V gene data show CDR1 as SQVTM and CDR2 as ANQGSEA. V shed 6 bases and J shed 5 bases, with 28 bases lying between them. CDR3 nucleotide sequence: TGCAGCGTCGCCGATCTCCCCCGACTCTCAACCCCTTATGGCTACACCTTC. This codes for CSVADLPRLSTPYGYTF.

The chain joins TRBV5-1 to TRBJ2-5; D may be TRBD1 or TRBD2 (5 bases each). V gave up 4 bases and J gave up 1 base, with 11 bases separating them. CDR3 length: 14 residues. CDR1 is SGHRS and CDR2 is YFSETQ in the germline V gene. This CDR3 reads CASSPGSLQETQYF. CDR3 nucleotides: TGCGCCAGCAGCCCAGGGAGTCTCCAAGAGACCCAGTACTTC.

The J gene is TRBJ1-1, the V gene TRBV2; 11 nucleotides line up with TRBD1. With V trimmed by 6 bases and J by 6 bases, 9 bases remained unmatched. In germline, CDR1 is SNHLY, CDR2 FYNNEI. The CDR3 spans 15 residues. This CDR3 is CASSLGQGALSEAFF. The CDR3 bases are TGTGCCAGCAGCCTTGGACAGGGGGCCCTCTCTGAAGCTTTCTTT.

The DNA of the CDR3 is TGTGCCAGCAGCCCGGGGACATTCTACGAGCAGTACTTC. As protein: CASSPGTFYEQYF. The V gene is TRBV11-1, the J gene TRBJ2-7; tentatively, D is TRBD1 (6 bases). V lost 5 bases to trimming and J lost 3 bases, with 11 bases between them. The CDR3 loop spans 13 amino acids. Germline CDR1 reads SGHAT; CDR2 reads FQDESV (reference sequence).

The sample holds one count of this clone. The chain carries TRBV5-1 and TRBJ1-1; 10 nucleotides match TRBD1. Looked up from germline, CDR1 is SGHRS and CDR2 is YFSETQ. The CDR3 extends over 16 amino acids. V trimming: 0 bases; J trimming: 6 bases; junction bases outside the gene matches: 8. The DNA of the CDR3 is TGCGCCAGCAGCTTGGGGTGGACAGGGGGAAGCCCTGAAGCTTTCTTT. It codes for CASSLGWTGGSPEAFF. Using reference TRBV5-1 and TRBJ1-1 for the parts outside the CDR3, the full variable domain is KAGVTQTPRYLIKTRGQQVTLSCSPISGHRSVSWYQQTPGQGLQFLFEYFSETQRNKGNFPGRFSGRQFSNSRSEMNVSTLELGDSALYLCASSLGWTGGSPEAFFGQGTRLTVV.

The CDR3 region has the DNA TGTGCCACCAGCAGACTCCTGACCTGGACAGGGGGCGGTCAGCCCCAGCATTTT. Translated: CATSRLLTWTGGGQPQHF. The rearrangement uses TRBV15 and TRBJ1-5, with TRBD1 identical over 11 bases. Germline CDR1 LNHNV, CDR2 YYDKDF (reference sequence). Trimming took 2 bases from V and 6 from J; bases not matched to a gene: 12. This CDR3 is 18 amino acids long. The full variable domain, with the rest looked up from reference TRBV15 and TRBJ1-5, is DAMVIQNPRYQVTQFGKPVTLSCSQTLNHNVMYWYQQKSSQAPKLLFHYYDKDFNNEADTPDNFQSRRPNTSFCFLDIRSPGLGDTAMYLCATSRLLTWTGGGQPQHFGDGTRLSIL.

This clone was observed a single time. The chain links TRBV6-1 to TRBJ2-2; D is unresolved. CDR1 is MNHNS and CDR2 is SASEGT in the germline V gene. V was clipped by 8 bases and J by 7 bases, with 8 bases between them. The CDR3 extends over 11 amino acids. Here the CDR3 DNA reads TGTGCCAGCGACGGTCGCGGGGAGCTGTTTTTT. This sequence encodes CASDGRGELFF.

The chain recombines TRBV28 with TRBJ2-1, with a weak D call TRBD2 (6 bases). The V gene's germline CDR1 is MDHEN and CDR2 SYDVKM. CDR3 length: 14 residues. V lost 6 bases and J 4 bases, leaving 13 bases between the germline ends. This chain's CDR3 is CASSRLEGYNEQFF. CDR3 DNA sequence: TGTGCCAGCAGCCGATTGGAGGGGTACAATGAGCAGTTCTTC.

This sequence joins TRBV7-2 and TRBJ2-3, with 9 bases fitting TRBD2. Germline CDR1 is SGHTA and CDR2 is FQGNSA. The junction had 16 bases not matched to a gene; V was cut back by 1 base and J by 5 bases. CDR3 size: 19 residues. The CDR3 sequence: CASSLVPRGLARRGDTQYF. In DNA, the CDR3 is TGTGCCAGCAGCTTAGTACCCAGGGGACTAGCTCGTAGAGGAGATACGCAGTATTTT. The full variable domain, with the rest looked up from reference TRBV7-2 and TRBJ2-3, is GAGVSQSPSNKVTEKGKDVELRCDPISGHTALYWYRQSLGQGLEFLIYFQGNSAPDKSGLPSDRFSAERTGGSVSTLTIQRTQQEDSAVYLCASSLVPRGLARRGDTQYFGPGTRLTVL.

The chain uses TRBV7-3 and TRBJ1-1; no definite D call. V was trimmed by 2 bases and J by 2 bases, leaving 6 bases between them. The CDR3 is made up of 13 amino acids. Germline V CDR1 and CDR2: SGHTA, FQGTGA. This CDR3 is CASSLDFNTEAFF. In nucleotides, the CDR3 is TGTGCCAGCAGCTTAGACTTTAACACTGAAGCTTTCTTT.

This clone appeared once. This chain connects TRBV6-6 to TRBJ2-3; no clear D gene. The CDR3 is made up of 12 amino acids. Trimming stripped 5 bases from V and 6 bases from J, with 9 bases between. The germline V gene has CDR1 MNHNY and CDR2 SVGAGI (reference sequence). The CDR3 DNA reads TGTGCCAGCAGTCCTCTGGGGGATACGCAGTATTTT. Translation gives CASSPLGDTQYF.

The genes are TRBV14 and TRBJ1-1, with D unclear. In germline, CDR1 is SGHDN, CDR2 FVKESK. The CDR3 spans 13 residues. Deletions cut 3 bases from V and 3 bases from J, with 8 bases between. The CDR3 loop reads CASSQEYYTEAFF. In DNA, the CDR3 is TGTGCCAGCAGCCAGGAGTACTACACTGAAGCTTTCTTT.

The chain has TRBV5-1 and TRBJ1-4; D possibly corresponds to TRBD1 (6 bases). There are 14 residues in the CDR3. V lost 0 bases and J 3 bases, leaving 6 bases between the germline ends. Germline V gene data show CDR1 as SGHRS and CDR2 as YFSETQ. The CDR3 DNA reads TGCGCCAGCAGCTTGGGGGGGCCTAATGAAAAACTGTTTTTT. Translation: CASSLGGPNEKLFF.

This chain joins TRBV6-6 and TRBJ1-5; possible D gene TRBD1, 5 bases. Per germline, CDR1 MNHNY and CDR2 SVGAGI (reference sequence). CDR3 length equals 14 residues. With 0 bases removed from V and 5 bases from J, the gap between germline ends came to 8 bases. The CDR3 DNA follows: TGTGCCAGCAGTTACTCCGGGGGGTATCAGCCCCAGCATTTT. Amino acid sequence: CASSYSGGYQPQHF.